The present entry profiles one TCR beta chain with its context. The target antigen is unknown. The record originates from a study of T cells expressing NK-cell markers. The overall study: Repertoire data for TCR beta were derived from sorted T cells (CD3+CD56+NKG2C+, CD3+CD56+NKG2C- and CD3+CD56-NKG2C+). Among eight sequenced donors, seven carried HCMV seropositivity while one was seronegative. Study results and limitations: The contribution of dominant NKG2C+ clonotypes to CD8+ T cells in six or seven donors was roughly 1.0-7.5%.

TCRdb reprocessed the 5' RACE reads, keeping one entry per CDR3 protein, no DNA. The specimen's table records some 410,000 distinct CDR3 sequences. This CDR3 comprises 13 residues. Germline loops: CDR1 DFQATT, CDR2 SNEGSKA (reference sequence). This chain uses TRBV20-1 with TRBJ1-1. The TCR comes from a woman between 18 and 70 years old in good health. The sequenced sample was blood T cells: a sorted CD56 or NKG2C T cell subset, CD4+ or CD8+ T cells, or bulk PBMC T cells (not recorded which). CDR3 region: CSAQTGLGTEAFF.